The sequence of this T cell receptor beta chain was determined in a study of T-cell memory formation after mild COVID-19. From the 5' RACE reads, TCRdb called clonotypes with MiXCR, one entry per CDR3 protein. The sample holds some 130,000 distinct CDR3 sequences; approximately 16% are singletons and the top ten take about 14%. Germline-derived CDR1 and CDR2 are SGDLS and YYNGEE. This CDR3 has 11 residues. V was clipped by 0 bases and J by 5 bases, with 2 bases between them. This clonotype was obtained from an adult woman who had mild COVID-19 (a few samples of this study predate the infection). Cell type and time point are not known. The source material was PBMCs or a T cell subset sorted from them (not recorded which). V is TRBV9 and J is TRBJ1-1; no definite D call. The CDR3 here is CASSVATEAFF. The CDR3 nucleotides read TGTGCCAGCAGCGTAGCTACTGAAGCTTTCTTT.